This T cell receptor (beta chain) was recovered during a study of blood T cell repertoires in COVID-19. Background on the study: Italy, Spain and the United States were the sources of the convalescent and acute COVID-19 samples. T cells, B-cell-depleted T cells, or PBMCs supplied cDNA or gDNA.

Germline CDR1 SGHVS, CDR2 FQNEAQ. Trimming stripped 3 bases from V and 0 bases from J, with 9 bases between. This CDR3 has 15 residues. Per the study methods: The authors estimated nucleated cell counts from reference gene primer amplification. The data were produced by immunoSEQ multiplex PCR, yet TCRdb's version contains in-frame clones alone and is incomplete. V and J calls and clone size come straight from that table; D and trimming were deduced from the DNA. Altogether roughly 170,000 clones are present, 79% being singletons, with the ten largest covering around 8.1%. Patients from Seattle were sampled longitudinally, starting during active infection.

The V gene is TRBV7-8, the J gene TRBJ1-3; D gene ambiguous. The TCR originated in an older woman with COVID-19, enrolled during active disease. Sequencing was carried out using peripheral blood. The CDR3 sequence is CASSFGDYSGNTIYF. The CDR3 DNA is TGTGCCAGCAGCTTTGGTGACTACTCTGGAAACACCATATATTTT.